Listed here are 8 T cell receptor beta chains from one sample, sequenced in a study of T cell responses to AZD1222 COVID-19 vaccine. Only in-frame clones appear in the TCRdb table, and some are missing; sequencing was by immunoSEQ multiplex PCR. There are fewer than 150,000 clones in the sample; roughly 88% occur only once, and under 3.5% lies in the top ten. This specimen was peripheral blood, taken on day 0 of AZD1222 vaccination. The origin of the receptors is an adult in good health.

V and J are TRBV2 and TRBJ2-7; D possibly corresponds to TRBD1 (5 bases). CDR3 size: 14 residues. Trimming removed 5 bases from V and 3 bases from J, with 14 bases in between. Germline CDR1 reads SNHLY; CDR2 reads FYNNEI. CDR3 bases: TGTGCCAGCAGTCCGAGACAGTTAGACTACGAGCAGTACTTC. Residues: CASSPRQLDYEQYF. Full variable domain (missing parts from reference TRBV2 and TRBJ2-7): EPEVTQTPSHQVTQMGQEVILRCVPISNHLYFYWYRQILGQKVEFLVSFYNNEISEKSEIFDDQFSVERPDGSNFTLKIRSTKLEDSAMYFCASSPRQLDYEQYFGPGTRLTVT.

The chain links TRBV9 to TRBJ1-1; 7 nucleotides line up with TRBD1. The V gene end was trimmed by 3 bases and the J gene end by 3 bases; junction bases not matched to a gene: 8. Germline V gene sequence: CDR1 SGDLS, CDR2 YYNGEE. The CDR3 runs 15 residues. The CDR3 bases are TGTGCCAGCAGCGACCGGGACAGCGTCTACACTGAAGCTTTCTTT. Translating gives CASSDRDSVYTEAFF.

The CDR3 nucleotides are TGTGCCAGCAGCCTAGTGGACGGGTCCACTGAAGCTTTCTTT. Translating it yields CASSLVDGSTEAFF. The chain carries TRBV6-5 and TRBJ1-1, with D uncertain. The V gene lost 6 bases and the J gene lost 4 bases, with 15 bases spanning the gap. Germline assignment: CDR1 MNHEY and CDR2 SVGAGI. The CDR3 loop spans 14 amino acids.

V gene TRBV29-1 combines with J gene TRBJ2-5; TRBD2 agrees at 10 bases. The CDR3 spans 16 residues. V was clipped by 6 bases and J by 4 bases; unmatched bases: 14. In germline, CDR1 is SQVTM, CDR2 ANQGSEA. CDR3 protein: CSVVITGTSARETQYF. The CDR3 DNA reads TGCAGCGTGGTTATTACCGGGACTAGCGCTAGAGAGACCCAGTACTTC.

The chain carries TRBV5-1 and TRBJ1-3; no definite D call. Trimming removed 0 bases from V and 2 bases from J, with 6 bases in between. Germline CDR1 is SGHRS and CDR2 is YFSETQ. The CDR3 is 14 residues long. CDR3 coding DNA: TGCGCCAGCAGCTTGGTATCGGCTGGAAACACCATATATTTT. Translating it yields CASSLVSAGNTIYF.

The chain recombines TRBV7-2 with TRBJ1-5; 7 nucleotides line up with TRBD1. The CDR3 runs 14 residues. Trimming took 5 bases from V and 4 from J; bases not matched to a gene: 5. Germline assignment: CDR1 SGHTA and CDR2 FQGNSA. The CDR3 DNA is TGTGCCAGCAGCGCCGGACAGGTAAATCAGCCCCAGCATTTT. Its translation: CASSAGQVNQPQHF.

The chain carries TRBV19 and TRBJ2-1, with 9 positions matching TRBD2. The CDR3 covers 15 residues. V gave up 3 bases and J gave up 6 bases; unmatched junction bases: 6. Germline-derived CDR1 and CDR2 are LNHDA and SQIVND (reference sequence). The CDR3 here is CASSMGGRAANEQFF. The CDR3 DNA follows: TGTGCCAGTAGTATGGGCGGGAGGGCCGCCAATGAGCAGTTCTTC.

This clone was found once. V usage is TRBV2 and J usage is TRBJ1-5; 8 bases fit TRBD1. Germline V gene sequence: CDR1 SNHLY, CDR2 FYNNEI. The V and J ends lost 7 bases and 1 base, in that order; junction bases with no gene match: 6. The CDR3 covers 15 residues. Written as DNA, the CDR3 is TGTGCCAGCAAAAATCAGGGGGCGAGCAATCAGCCCCAGCATTTT. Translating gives CASKNQGASNQPQHF.